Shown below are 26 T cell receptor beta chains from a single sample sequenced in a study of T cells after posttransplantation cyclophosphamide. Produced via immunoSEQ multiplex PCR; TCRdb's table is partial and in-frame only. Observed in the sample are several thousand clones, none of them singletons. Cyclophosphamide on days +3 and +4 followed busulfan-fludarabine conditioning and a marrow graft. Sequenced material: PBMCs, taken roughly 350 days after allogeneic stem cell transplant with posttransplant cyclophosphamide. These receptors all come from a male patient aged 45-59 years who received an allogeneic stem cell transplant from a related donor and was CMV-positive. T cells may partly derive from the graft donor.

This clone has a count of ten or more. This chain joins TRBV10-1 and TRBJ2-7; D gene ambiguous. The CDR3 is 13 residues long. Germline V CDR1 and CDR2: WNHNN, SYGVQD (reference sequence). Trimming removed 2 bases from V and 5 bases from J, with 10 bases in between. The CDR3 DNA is TGCGCCAGCAGTGAGAGGAGCATCGACGAGCAGTACTTC. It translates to CASSERSIDEQYF.

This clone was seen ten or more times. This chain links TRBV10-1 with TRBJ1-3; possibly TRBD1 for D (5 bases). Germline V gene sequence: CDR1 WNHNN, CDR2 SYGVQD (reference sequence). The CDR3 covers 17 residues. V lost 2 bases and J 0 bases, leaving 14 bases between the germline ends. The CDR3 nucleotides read TGCGCCAGCAGTGAGGAGGGAGGGGACTTCTCTGGAAACACCATATATTTT. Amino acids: CASSEEGGDFSGNTIYF.

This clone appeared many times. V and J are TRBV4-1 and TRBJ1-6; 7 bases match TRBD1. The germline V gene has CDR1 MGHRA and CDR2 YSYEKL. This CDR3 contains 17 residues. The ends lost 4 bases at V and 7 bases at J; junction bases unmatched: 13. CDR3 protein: CASSLPLHTGVNSPLHF. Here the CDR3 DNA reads TGCGCCAGCAGCCTACCGTTGCACACAGGGGTAAATTCACCCCTCCACTTT.

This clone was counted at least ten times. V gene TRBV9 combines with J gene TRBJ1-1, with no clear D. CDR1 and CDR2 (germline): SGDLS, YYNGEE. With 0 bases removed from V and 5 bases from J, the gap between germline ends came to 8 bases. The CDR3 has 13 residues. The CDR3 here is CASSVASRTEAFF. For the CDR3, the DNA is TGTGCCAGCAGCGTAGCTAGCCGGACTGAAGCTTTCTTT.

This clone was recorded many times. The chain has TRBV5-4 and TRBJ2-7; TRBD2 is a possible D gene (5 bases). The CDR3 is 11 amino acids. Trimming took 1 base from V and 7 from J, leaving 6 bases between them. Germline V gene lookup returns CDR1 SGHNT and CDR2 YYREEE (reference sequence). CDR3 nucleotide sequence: TGTGCCAGCAGCTTGCCGGGGGAGCAGTACTTC. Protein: CASSLPGEQYF. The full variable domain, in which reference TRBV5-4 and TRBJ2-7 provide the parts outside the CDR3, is ETGVTQSPTHLIKTRGQQVTLRCSSQSGHNTVSWYQQALGQGPQFIFQYYREEENGRGNFPPRFSGLQFPNYSSELNVNALELDDSALYLCASSLPGEQYFGPGTRLTVT.

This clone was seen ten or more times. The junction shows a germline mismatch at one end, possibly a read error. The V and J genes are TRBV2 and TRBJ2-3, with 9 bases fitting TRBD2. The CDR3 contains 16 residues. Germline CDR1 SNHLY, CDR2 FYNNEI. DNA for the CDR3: TGTGCCAGCAGCCGCGGGGGGGCGGGAGGCACATATACGCAGTATTTT. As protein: CASSRGGAGGTYTQYF.

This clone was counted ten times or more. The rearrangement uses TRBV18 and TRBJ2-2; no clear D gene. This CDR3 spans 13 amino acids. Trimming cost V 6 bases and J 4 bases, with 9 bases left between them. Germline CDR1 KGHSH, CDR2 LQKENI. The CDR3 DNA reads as TGTGCCAGCTCCAGTGGCGGCACCGGGGAGCTGTTTTTT. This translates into CASSSGGTGELFF.

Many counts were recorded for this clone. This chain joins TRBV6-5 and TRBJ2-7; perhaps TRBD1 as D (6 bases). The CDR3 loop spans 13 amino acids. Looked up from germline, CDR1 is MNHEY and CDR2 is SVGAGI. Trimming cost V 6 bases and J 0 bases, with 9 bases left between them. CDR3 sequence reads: CASRDSSSYEQYF. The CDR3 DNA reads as TGTGCCAGCAGGGACAGTAGCTCCTACGAGCAGTACTTC.

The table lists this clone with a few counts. CDR3 DNA sequence: TGTGCCAGCAGGACTGGGGCAGGCACCGGGGAGCTGTTTTTT. It codes for CASRTGAGTGELFF. This chain joins TRBV5-4 and TRBJ2-2; the D gene is possibly TRBD1 (5 bases). The CDR3 is 14 residues long. Trimming took 5 bases from V and 4 from J, leaving 12 bases between them. Per the germline V gene, CDR1 is SGHNT and CDR2 is YYREEE (reference sequence).

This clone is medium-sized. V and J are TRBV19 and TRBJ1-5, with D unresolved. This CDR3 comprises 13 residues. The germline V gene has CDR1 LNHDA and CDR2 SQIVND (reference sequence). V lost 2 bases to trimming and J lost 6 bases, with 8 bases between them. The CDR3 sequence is CASSIRGGQPQHF. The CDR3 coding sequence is TGTGCCAGTAGTATACGGGGAGGTCAGCCCCAGCATTTT. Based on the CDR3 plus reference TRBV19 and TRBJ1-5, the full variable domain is DGGITQSPKYLFRKEGQNVTLSCEQNLNHDAMYWYRQDPGQGLRLIYYSQIVNDFQKGDIAEGYSVSREKKESFPLTVTSAQKNPTAFYLCASSIRGGQPQHFGDGTRLSIL.

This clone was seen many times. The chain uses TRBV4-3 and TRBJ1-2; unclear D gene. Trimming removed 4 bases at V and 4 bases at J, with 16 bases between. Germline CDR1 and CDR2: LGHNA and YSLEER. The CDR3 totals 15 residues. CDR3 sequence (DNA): TGCGCCAGCAGCCCCGGGTCCGGAGGGTTCTATGGCTACACCTTC. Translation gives CASSPGSGGFYGYTF.

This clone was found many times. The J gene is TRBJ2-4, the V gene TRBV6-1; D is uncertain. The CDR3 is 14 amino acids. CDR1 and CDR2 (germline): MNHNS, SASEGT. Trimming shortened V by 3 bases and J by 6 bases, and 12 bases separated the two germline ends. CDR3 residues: CASSDSLNINIQYF. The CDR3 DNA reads TGTGCCAGCAGTGACTCTCTCAACATAAACATTCAGTACTTC.

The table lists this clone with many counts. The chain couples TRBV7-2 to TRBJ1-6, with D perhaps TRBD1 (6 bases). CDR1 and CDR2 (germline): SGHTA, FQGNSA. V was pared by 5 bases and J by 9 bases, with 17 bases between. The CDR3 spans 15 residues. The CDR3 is CASSPTYAGASPLHF. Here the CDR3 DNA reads TGTGCCAGCAGCCCCACTTATGCAGGGGCTTCACCCCTCCACTTT.

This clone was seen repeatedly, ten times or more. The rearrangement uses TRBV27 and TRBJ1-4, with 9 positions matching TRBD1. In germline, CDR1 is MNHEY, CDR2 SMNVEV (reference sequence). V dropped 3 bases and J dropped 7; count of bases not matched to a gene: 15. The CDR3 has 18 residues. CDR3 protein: CASSFSPDYRQGVEKLFF. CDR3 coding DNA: TGTGCCAGCAGTTTCTCCCCAGACTATAGACAGGGGGTTGAAAAACTGTTTTTT.

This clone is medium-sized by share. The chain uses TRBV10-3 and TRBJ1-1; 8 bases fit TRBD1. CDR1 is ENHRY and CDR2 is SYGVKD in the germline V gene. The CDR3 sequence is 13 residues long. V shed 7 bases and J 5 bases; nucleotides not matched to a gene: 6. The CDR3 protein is CAINLNRGTEAFF. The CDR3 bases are TGTGCCATCAACCTGAACAGGGGGACTGAAGCTTTCTTT.

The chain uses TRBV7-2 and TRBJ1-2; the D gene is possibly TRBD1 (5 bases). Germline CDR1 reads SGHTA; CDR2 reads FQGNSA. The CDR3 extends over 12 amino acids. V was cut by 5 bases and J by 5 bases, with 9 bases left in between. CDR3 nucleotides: TGTGCCAGCAGCGACGGGGGATATGGCTACACCTTC. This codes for CASSDGGYGYTF.

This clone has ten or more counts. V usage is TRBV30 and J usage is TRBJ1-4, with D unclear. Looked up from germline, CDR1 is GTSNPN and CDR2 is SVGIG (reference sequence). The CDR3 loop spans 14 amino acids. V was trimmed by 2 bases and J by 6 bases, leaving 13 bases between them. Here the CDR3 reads CAWSQIISYEKLFF. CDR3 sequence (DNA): TGTGCCTGGAGTCAGATCATTTCCTATGAAAAACTGTTTTTT.

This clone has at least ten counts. CDR3 residues: CASSLRATAGETQYF. CDR3 coding DNA: TGCGCCAGCAGCCTCCGGGCCACAGCGGGAGAGACCCAGTACTTC. This chain links TRBV5-1 with TRBJ2-5; tentative D call: TRBD2 (6 bases). The CDR3 is 15 residues long. In germline, CDR1 is SGHRS, CDR2 YFSETQ. V lost 4 bases and J lost 4, with 17 bases in between.

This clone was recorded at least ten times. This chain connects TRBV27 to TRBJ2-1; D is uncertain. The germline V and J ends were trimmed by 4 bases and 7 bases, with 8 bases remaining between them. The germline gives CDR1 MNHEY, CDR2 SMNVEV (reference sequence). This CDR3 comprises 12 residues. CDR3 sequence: CASSSPGNEQFF. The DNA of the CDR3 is TGTGCCAGCAGTTCCCCCGGGAATGAGCAGTTCTTC.

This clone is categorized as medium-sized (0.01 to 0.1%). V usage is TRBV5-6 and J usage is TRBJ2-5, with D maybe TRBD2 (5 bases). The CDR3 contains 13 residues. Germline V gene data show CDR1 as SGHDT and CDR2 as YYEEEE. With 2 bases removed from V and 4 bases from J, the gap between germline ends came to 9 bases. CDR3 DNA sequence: TGTGCCAGCAGCTTCTGGGAGAGAGAGACCCAGTACTTC. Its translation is CASSFWERETQYF. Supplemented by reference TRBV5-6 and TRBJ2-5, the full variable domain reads DAGVTQSPTHLIKTRGQQVTLRCSPKSGHDTVSWYQQALGQGPQFIFQYYEEEERQRGNFPDRFSGHQFPNYSSELNVNALLLGDSALYLCASSFWERETQYFGPGTRLLVL.

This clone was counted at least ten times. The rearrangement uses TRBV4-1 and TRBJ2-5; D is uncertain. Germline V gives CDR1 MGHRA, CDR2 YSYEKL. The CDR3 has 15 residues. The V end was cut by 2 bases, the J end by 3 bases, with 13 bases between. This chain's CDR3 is CASSQIRPAEETQYF. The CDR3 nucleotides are TGCGCCAGCAGCCAAATAAGGCCGGCGGAAGAGACCCAGTACTTC.

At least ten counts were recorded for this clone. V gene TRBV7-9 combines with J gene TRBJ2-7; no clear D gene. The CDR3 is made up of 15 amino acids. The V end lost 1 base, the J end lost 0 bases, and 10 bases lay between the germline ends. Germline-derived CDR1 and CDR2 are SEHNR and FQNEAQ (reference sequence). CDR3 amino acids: CASSLEPGGSYEQYF. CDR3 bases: TGTGCCAGCAGCTTAGAGCCGGGTGGCTCCTACGAGCAGTACTTC. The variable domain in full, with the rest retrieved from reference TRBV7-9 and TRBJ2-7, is DTGVSQNPRHKITKRGQNVTFRCDPISEHNRLYWYRQTLGQGPEFLTYFQNEAQLEKSRLLSDRFSAERPKGSFSTLEIQRTEQGDSAMYLCASSLEPGGSYEQYFGPGTRLTVT.

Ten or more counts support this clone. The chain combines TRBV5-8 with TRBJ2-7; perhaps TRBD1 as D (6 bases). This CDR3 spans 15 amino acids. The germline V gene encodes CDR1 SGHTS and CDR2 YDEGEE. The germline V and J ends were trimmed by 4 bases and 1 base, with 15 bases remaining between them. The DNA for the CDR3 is TGTGCCAGCAGCCAAGGGACACCCACTTCCTACGAGCAGTACTTC. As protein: CASSQGTPTSYEQYF.

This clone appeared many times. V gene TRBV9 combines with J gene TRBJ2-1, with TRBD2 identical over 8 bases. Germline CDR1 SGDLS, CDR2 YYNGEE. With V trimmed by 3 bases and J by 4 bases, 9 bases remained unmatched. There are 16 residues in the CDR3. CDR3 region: CASSARGGAPYNEQFF. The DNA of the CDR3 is TGTGCCAGCAGCGCCCGGGGGGGGGCGCCTTACAATGAGCAGTTCTTC.

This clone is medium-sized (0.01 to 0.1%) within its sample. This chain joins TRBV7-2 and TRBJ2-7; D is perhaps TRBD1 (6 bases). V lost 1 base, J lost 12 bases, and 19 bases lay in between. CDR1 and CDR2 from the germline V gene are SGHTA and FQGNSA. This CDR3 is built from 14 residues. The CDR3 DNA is TGTGCCAGCAGCTTAGTTGTGTCAGGGGCCACTACGTACTTC. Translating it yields CASSLVVSGATTYF.

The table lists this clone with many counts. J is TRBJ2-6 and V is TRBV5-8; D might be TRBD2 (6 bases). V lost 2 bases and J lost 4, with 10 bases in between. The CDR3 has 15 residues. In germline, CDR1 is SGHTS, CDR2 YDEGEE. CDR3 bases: TGTGCCAGCAGCTTACGGGGGACGGGGGCCAACGTCCTGACTTTC. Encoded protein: CASSLRGTGANVLTF.